Presented here are 28 T cell receptor beta chains from one specimen sequenced in a study of T cells in Graves' hyperthyroidism and ophthalmopathy (dated by TCRdb to between 2017 and 2020). The library was made by multiplex PCR. The listed sequencing device is Illumina HiSeq 2000. Amplification of TCR beta CDR3 regions was carried out from RNA transcripts. For the first round of RT-PCR on the TCR CDR3, the HTBI primer set was used together with the Qiagen OneStep RT-PCR kit. TCRdb trimmed the raw reads at Q25, called clones with MiXCR and kept productive beta chains. Rows are combined by CDR3 protein, so each entry shows the most common genes and DNA. This sample is represented by approximately 400,000 distinct CDR3 sequences; less than 20% of them were singletons. The leading ten clones occupy around 7.7% of the sample. Sequencing was done on a sample of blood. These receptors all come from a woman aged 18-30 years with Graves' hyperthyroidism.

This clonotype has at least ten counts. V usage is TRBV20-1 and J usage is TRBJ1-2; no firm D call. The V end lost 7 bases, the J end lost 0 bases, and 9 bases lay between the germline ends. Germline-derived CDR1 and CDR2 are DFQATT and SNEGSKA (reference sequence). The CDR3 is 12 residues long. The CDR3 DNA sequence: TGCAGTGGTCCAGCCCCTAACTATGGCTACACCTTC. This encodes CSGPAPNYGYTF.

This clonotype was recorded many times. V is TRBV7-9 and J is TRBJ2-3, with D maybe TRBD2 (6 bases). Germline assignment: CDR1 SEHNR and CDR2 FQNEAQ (reference sequence). Trimming took off 5 bases at V and 1 base at J, with 10 bases between the two ends. CDR3 size: 14 residues. In DNA form, the CDR3 reads TGTGCCAGCAGCCTGGGACTGGGCACAGATACGCAGTATTTT. This codes for CASSLGLGTDTQYF.

This clonotype was seen repeatedly, ten times or more. The genes are TRBV7-6 and TRBJ1-2; 8 bases agree with TRBD1. V trimming: 5 bases; J trimming: 0 bases; junction bases outside the gene matches: 11. CDR1 is SGHVS and CDR2 is FNYEAQ in the germline V gene. This CDR3 region has 17 residues. CDR3 amino acids: CASSPGTGPTPNYGYTF. The CDR3 nucleotides read TGTGCCAGCAGCCCGGGGACAGGTCCTACCCCTAACTATGGCTACACCTTC.

This clonotype occurred many times. The V call is TRBV29-1, the J call TRBJ1-2; 9 nucleotides match TRBD1. The CDR3 loop spans 14 amino acids. Germline V lookup: CDR1 SQVTM, CDR2 ANQGSEA. Trimming took 6 bases from V and 4 from J; bases not matched to a gene: 9. CDR3 sequence: CSVRDRAGGYGYTF. The CDR3 DNA follows: TGCAGCGTCCGGGACAGGGCGGGAGGCTATGGCTACACCTTC. The full variable domain, in which reference TRBV29-1 and TRBJ1-2 provide the parts outside the CDR3, is SAVISQKPSRDICQRGTSLTIQCQVDSQVTMMFWYRQQPGQSLTLIATANQGSEATYESGFVIDKFPISRPNLTFSTLTVSNMSPEDSSIYLCSVRDRAGGYGYTFGSGTRLTVV.

This clonotype has more than one count but fewer than ten. This chain joins TRBV20-1 and TRBJ2-2, with 10 bases matching TRBD2. The CDR3 covers 14 residues. J lost 6 bases, V lost 3 bases, and 4 bases had no gene match. The germline CDR1 and CDR2 sequences are DFQATT and SNEGSKA (reference sequence). The CDR3 reads CSARGLASAGELFF. In nucleotides, the CDR3 is TGCAGTGCTAGGGGACTAGCGTCGGCCGGGGAGCTGTTTTTT.

With respect to this clonotype: A much larger clone differs from this one at a single base, so this may be a read error. The chain uses TRBV27 and TRBJ2-7; D not resolved. The germline gives CDR1 MNHEY, CDR2 SMNVEV (reference sequence). This CDR3 has 13 residues. Trimming pared 8 bases from V and 6 bases from J, leaving 17 bases between. In DNA form, the CDR3 reads TGTGCCAGCGCGGTGGTGGGTCCCTGCGAGCAGTACTTC. The encoded protein is CASAVVGPCEQYF.

In its sample, this clonotype was seen many times. This sequence joins TRBV2 and TRBJ2-7; 10 bases match TRBD2. Trimming at V came to 8 bases and at J to 2 bases, leaving 6 bases not matched to a gene. In germline, CDR1 is SNHLY, CDR2 FYNNEI. The CDR3 covers 14 residues. CDR3 coding DNA: TGTGCCAGCCGTCCTAGCGGGGGTACCTACGAGCAGTACTTC. Protein: CASRPSGGTYEQYF.

This clonotype was recorded at least ten times. The V gene is TRBV2, the J gene TRBJ2-3; perhaps D is TRBD1 or TRBD2 (5 bases each). V was cut by 6 bases and J by 6 bases, with 16 bases left in between. The CDR3 length is 14 residues. Germline CDR1 SNHLY, CDR2 FYNNEI. In nucleotides, the CDR3 is TGTGCCAGCAGGCCGATGTTCGGGACGGATACGCAGTATTTT. It specifies CASRPMFGTDTQYF.

This clonotype occurred many times. V and J are TRBV30 and TRBJ2-7; 8 nucleotides line up with TRBD2. The length of the CDR3 is 12 residues. CDR1 is GTSNPN, CDR2 SVGIG, per germline (reference sequence). The J segment lost 5 bases and the V segment lost 5 bases, leaving 5 bases of the junction unmatched. As DNA, the CDR3 is TGTGCCTGGCGGGGGGGTATCCACGAGCAGTACTTC. Translation gives CAWRGGIHEQYF.

This clonotype was observed a few times. This clone may be a read error of a much larger clone one base away. The gene calls are TRBV6-9 and TRBJ1-6, with no clear D. Germline loops: CDR1 MNHGY, CDR2 SVAAGI. The CDR3 sequence is 15 residues long. The V end was cut by 7 bases, the J end by 9 bases, with 19 bases between. The CDR3 here is CASTPLVLGSSPLHF. CDR3 bases: TGTGCCAGCACCCCCCTGGTCCTTGGGAGTTCACCCCTCCACTTT.

The rearrangement links TRBV6-4 to TRBJ2-7; TRBD2 aligns across 13 bases. V dropped 3 bases and J dropped 5; count of bases not matched to a gene: 7. The CDR3 loop spans 16 amino acids. The germline V gene has CDR1 MRHNA and CDR2 SNTAGT. CDR3 DNA sequence: TGTGCCAGCAGTGAAACCCGGACTAGCGGGAGCGACGAGCAGTACTTC. Its translation is CASSETRTSGSDEQYF.

This clonotype was found many times. J is TRBJ2-1 and V is TRBV19, with D possibly being TRBD1 (6 bases). V gave up 8 bases and J gave up 2 bases, with 13 bases separating them. Germline V gene lookup returns CDR1 LNHDA and CDR2 SQIVND (reference sequence). The CDR3 is 14 residues long. CDR3 loop: CASSTGRTYNEQFF. The CDR3 DNA sequence: TGTGCCAGTTCGACAGGCCGAACCTACAATGAGCAGTTCTTC.

This clonotype was recorded many times. This chain uses TRBV20-1 with TRBJ2-1; tentatively, D is TRBD2 (6 bases). In germline, CDR1 is DFQATT, CDR2 SNEGSKA (reference sequence). V was trimmed by 3 bases and J by 2 bases, leaving 26 bases between them. The CDR3 runs 19 residues. The DNA for the CDR3 is TGCAGTGCTAGGGGGGGTTGGGTAGTAGCGGAAGGCCCCTACAATGAGCAGTTCTTC. Translating it yields CSARGGWVVAEGPYNEQFF.

Only a few counts were recorded for this clonotype. This chain uses TRBV19 with TRBJ2-7; 9 nucleotides line up with TRBD1. The CDR3 runs 14 residues. Germline CDR1 reads LNHDA; CDR2 reads SQIVND (reference sequence). Trimming took 5 bases from V and 3 from J; bases not matched to a gene: 5. The CDR3 DNA reads as TGTGCCAGTAGTGGGGACAGGGAACACTACGAGCAGTACTTC. Its protein product is CASSGDREHYEQYF.

This chain joins TRBV6-1 and TRBJ1-2; D remains unclear. The CDR3 is made up of 13 amino acids. The ends were cut back, 6 bases at V and 0 bases at J, with 8 bases in the middle. Germline CDR1 reads MNHNS; CDR2 reads SASEGT. CDR3 sequence reads: CASRPSSNYGYTF. CDR3 nucleotide sequence: TGTGCCAGCAGACCCTCTTCTAACTATGGCTACACCTTC.

This clonotype was recorded many times. This chain links TRBV3-1 with TRBJ2-2, with 9 nucleotides matching TRBD1. The length of the CDR3 is 14 residues. Trimming took 6 bases from V and 5 from J; bases not matched to a gene: 4. Germline V gives CDR1 LGHDT, CDR2 YNNKEL (reference sequence). For the CDR3, the DNA is TGTGCCAGCAGTCGACAGGGGGGAACCGGGGAGCTGTTTTTT. Residues: CASSRQGGTGELFF. Filled out from reference TRBV3-1 and TRBJ2-2, the complete variable domain reads DTAVSQTPKYLVTQMGNDKSIKCEQNLGHDTMYWYKQDSKKFLKIMFSYNNKELIINETVPNRFSPKSPDKAHLNLHINSLELGDSAVYFCASSRQGGTGELFFGEGSRLTVL.

This clonotype was detected ten times or more. This chain joins TRBV12-3 or TRBV12-4 and TRBJ1-6; perhaps TRBD1 as D (6 bases). V was shortened by 7 bases and J by 9 bases, with 19 bases between the two germline ends. This CDR3 has 15 amino acids. The CDR3 bases are TGTGCCAGCACCCGCACAGGGTTAGATTTTTCACCCCTCCACTTT. It translates to CASTRTGLDFSPLHF.

This clonotype was seen repeatedly, ten times or more. This chain uses TRBV5-8 with TRBJ2-1; D is unclear. Germline V gene sequence: CDR1 SGHTS, CDR2 YDEGEE. The CDR3 is 14 residues long. V gave up 4 bases and J gave up 8 bases, with 16 bases separating them. As DNA, the CDR3 is TGTGCCAGCAGCCAAAATCGAGTCCAGGATGAGCAGTTCTTC. Translated: CASSQNRVQDEQFF.

The table lists this clonotype with many counts. This rearrangement joins TRBV12-3 or TRBV12-4 to TRBJ2-7, with 8 bases matching TRBD2. Losses at the gene ends were 6 bases for V and 0 bases for J; bases not matched to a gene: 4. The CDR3 loop spans 14 amino acids. CDR3 DNA: TGTGCCAGCAGCCAAAGCGGGAGCTCCTACGAGCAGTACTTC. This sequence encodes CASSQSGSSYEQYF.

This clonotype was observed many times. V gene TRBV29-1 combines with J gene TRBJ2-1; D is unresolved. Germline V gene lookup returns CDR1 SQVTM and CDR2 ANQGSEA. The CDR3 is 11 residues long. Between the trimmed V and J ends, which lost 6 bases and 10 bases, there was a span of 13 bases. The CDR3 DNA reads as TGCAGCGTAGCCCACGTTGGAGAGCAGTTCTTC. This codes for CSVAHVGEQFF.

This clonotype showed up many times. This chain links TRBV5-1 with TRBJ2-3; perhaps D is TRBD1 or TRBD2 (5 bases each). Looked up from germline, CDR1 is SGHRS and CDR2 is YFSETQ. V dropped 4 bases and J dropped 2 bases, with 11 bases sitting between them. The CDR3 loop spans 14 amino acids. Here the CDR3 DNA reads TGCGCCAGCAGCCCCGGGGACGACACAGATACGCAGTATTTT. Its translation: CASSPGDDTDTQYF.

This clonotype was seen at least ten times. This chain links TRBV30 with TRBJ2-1; perhaps D is TRBD1 or TRBD2 (5 bases each). V was cut by 5 bases and J by 0 bases, with 11 bases left in between. The CDR3 is 14 amino acids. CDR1 is GTSNPN and CDR2 is SVGIG in the germline V gene (reference sequence). The CDR3 protein is CAWCPGTSYNEQFF. Here the CDR3 DNA reads TGTGCCTGGTGCCCCGGGACCTCCTACAATGAGCAGTTCTTC.

The chain joins TRBV7-3 to TRBJ2-1; 8 bases map to TRBD2. CDR1 and CDR2 from the germline V gene are SGHTA and FQGTGA. V dropped 5 bases and J dropped 12; count of bases not matched to a gene: 18. This CDR3 region has 16 residues. CDR3: CASSRGGNGESRGQFF. CDR3 nucleotides: TGTGCCAGCAGCCGCGGGGGGAACGGAGAATCCCGGGGGCAGTTCTTC.

The chain uses TRBV29-1 and TRBJ2-3; D perhaps matches TRBD1 (6 bases). CDR3 size: 13 residues. CDR1 SQVTM and CDR2 ANQGSEA come from the germline V gene. Trimming cost V 7 bases and J 2 bases, with 13 bases left between them. CDR3 region: CSAHRDTTDTQYF. Written as DNA, the CDR3 is TGCAGCGCGCACCGGGACACCACAGATACGCAGTATTTT.

This clonotype has at least ten counts. The gene calls are TRBV18 and TRBJ2-7; TRBD2 matches 11 bases. V trimming: 9 bases; J trimming: 3 bases; junction bases outside the gene matches: 7. The length of the CDR3 is 14 residues. Germline CDR1 and CDR2: KGHSH and LQKENI. DNA of the CDR3: TGTGCCAGTACCCCGGGGACTAGCGGCTACGAGCAGTACTTC. This sequence encodes CASTPGTSGYEQYF.

This clonotype was counted ten times or more. CDR3: CASSAGPRNSPLHF. CDR3 sequence (DNA): TGTGCCAGCAGCGCAGGGCCGCGGAATTCACCCCTCCACTTT. V and J are TRBV2 and TRBJ1-6, with a weak D call TRBD1 (5 bases). The CDR3 is 14 residues long. Trimming cost V 6 bases and J 7 bases, with 13 bases left between them. CDR1 and CDR2 (germline): SNHLY, FYNNEI.

This clonotype was seen many times. The J gene is TRBJ2-1, the V gene TRBV5-1; D remains ambiguous. CDR1 is SGHRS, CDR2 YFSETQ, per germline. Between the trimmed V and J ends, which lost 6 bases and 7 bases, there was a span of 14 bases. The CDR3 has 13 amino acids. Written as DNA, the CDR3 is TGCGCCAGCACCAACAGTGGAAGAAATGAGCAGTTCTTC. It encodes CASTNSGRNEQFF.

This clonotype was recorded many times. J is TRBJ1-1 and V is TRBV12-3 or TRBV12-4; unclear D gene. The CDR3 has 14 residues. The V gene lost 6 bases and the J gene lost 0 bases, with 11 bases spanning the gap. The CDR3 region is CASSGRLVNTEAFF. The CDR3 DNA sequence: TGTGCCAGCAGCGGGAGGCTAGTGAACACTGAAGCTTTCTTT.